This TCR beta chain was profiled in a study of cytomegalovirus exposure and HLA in healthy donors. As for the study in general: The 110 or so validation repertoires were produced on the same platform as the roughly 690 repertoires of the first cohort. This was reported in a later analysis. Study-level results: The tendency of first-cohort TCR clusters to co-occur in the approximately 110 validation repertoires was the finding of a later analysis. The listing of 150 to 200 TCR beta chains classed them as cytomegalovirus-associated.

Donors were drawn from the roughly 110-subject validation cohort, separate from the approximately 700-subject first cohort. This CDR3 spans 13 amino acids. Trimming shortened V by 4 bases and J by 0 bases, and 7 bases separated the two germline ends. Germline V lookup: CDR1 SGHNT, CDR2 YYREEE (reference sequence). As regards this clone: The antigen is unknown.

TCRdb's copy holds only in-frame clones and misses some; the assay was immunoSEQ multiplex PCR. The sample shows 250,000 to 400,000 clones, roughly 88% of them seen only once. The chain recombines TRBV5-4 with TRBJ1-2; TRBD1 might be the D (5 bases). The sequencing sample was made of PBMCs. The clonotype originates from a young man in good health and CMV-seronegative. CDR3 sequence (DNA): TGTGCCAGCAGCGCGACAGCTAACTATGGCTACACCTTC. Residues: CASSATANYGYTF.